This passage covers 22 T cell receptor beta chains from one sample sequenced in a study of blood T cell repertoires in COVID-19. Some clones are missing from TCRdb's copy, which holds only in-frame ones; the method was immunoSEQ multiplex PCR. The table shows 470,000 or so clones, with nearly 90% occurring only once. Sequencing was performed on PBMCs or T cells enriched from blood (not recorded which). The receptors stem from a woman aged 18 to 35 with acute COVID-19.

In nucleotides, the CDR3 is TGTGCCATCAGTCCAGGGGATTGGAACTATGGCTACACCTTC. Its protein is CAISPGDWNYGYTF. The gene calls are TRBV10-3 and TRBJ1-2; D is perhaps TRBD1 (6 bases). Per germline, CDR1 ENHRY and CDR2 SYGVKD. There are 14 residues in the CDR3. V dropped 5 bases and J dropped 2 bases, with 12 bases sitting between them.

V gene TRBV19 combines with J gene TRBJ1-1; TRBD1 might be the D (5 bases). The germline V gene has CDR1 LNHDA and CDR2 SQIVND (reference sequence). V lost 7 bases and J 4 bases, leaving 13 bases between the germline ends. CDR3 length equals 13 residues. CDR3 amino acids: CASTQPQGTEAFF. In nucleotides, the CDR3 is TGTGCCAGTACCCAACCCCAGGGCACTGAAGCTTTCTTT.

V and J are TRBV7-2 and TRBJ2-6; 9 nucleotides match TRBD1. Germline CDR1 reads SGHTA; CDR2 reads FQGNSA. CDR3 length equals 18 residues. Trimming removed 1 base from V and 5 bases from J; junction bases left unmatched: 9. Here the CDR3 reads CASSLGGTGTPWANVLTF. The CDR3 nucleotides are TGTGCCAGCAGCTTAGGAGGGACAGGGACCCCCTGGGCCAACGTCCTGACTTTC.

V usage is TRBV11-3 and J usage is TRBJ1-3; TRBD1 matches 8 bases. The CDR3 is made up of 15 amino acids. Germline CDR1 reads SGHNT; CDR2 reads YENEEA. The ends lost 5 bases at V and 4 bases at J; junction bases unmatched: 7. This chain's CDR3 is CASSRGTGAGNTIYF. The CDR3 region has the DNA TGTGCCAGCAGCCGAGGGACAGGCGCCGGAAACACCATATATTTT.

A word on this clone: The junction departs from the called germline gene at one end, perhaps through a read error. The rearrangement links TRBV7-7 to TRBJ2-5, with no clear D. CDR1 is SSHAT and CDR2 is FNYEAQ in the germline V gene (reference sequence). CDR3 length: 13 amino acids. The CDR3 DNA is TGTGCTAGCAGCTTTTATCAGCAAGAGACCCAGTACTTC. Its protein is CASSFYQQETQYF.

The V call is TRBV4-1, the J call TRBJ2-1; TRBD2 matches 11 bases. The CDR3 consists of 15 residues. In germline, CDR1 is MGHRA, CDR2 YSYEKL. With V trimmed by 2 bases and J by 5 bases, 2 bases remained unmatched. The CDR3 region is CASSQLAGGDNEQFF. Written as DNA, the CDR3 is TGCGCCAGCAGCCAACTAGCGGGGGGTGACAATGAGCAGTTCTTC.

The V call is TRBV11-2, the J call TRBJ2-7; D remains unclear. Germline-derived CDR1 and CDR2 are SGHAT and FQNNGV. The CDR3 sequence is 13 residues long. V lost 1 base and J 2 bases, leaving 6 bases between the germline ends. CDR3: CASSLVTAYEQYF. The CDR3 DNA follows: TGTGCCAGCAGCTTAGTAACAGCCTACGAGCAGTACTTC.

The chain is built from TRBV9 and TRBJ1-5; 11 nucleotides align to TRBD1. Trimming at V came to 3 bases and at J to 5 bases, leaving 1 base not matched to a gene. The CDR3 consists of 14 residues. CDR1 and CDR2 from the germline V gene are SGDLS and YYNGEE. DNA for the CDR3: TGTGCCAGCAGCGCGGACAGGGGGCATCAGCCCCAGCATTTT. Translation: CASSADRGHQPQHF.

This clone was recorded only once. The chain joins TRBV6-5 to TRBJ2-7; perhaps TRBD1 as D (6 bases). Germline values: CDR1 MNHEY, CDR2 SVGAGI. V dropped 0 bases and J dropped 2 bases, with 11 bases sitting between them. The CDR3 is 15 residues long. CDR3 DNA: TGTGCCAGCAGTTACTCCCAGGGGATGACCTACGAGCAGTACTTC. This translates into CASSYSQGMTYEQYF.

This rearrangement joins TRBV2 to TRBJ2-3; D is perhaps TRBD1 (5 bases). The CDR3 runs 13 residues. Germline V CDR1 and CDR2: SNHLY, FYNNEI. Trimming took off 7 bases at V and 2 bases at J, with 10 bases between the two ends. The CDR3 reads CASNPGITDTQYF. The DNA of the CDR3 is TGTGCCAGCAACCCAGGGATCACAGATACGCAGTATTTT.

The chain couples TRBV2 to TRBJ2-5; 10 positions match TRBD1. The V gene's germline CDR1 is SNHLY and CDR2 FYNNEI. V lost 4 bases, J lost 1 base, and 3 bases stayed unmatched. The CDR3 sequence is 15 residues long. CDR3 sequence (DNA): TGTGCCAGCAGTGCGGGACAGGGGAGCCAAGAGACCCAGTACTTC. This sequence encodes CASSAGQGSQETQYF.

The V and J genes are TRBV6-2 or TRBV6-3 and TRBJ2-4; 8 positions agree with TRBD1. This CDR3 is built from 12 residues. The junction had 2 bases not matched to a gene; V was cut back by 5 bases and J by 8 bases. Germline CDR1 and CDR2: MNHEY and SVGEGT. Here the CDR3 reads CASSDRGDIQYF. CDR3 DNA: TGTGCCAGCAGTGACAGGGGTGACATTCAGTACTTC.

The J gene is TRBJ1-5, the V gene TRBV6-5, with D uncertain. From germline, CDR1 is MNHEY and CDR2 SVGAGI. Trimming left V 4 bases short and J 0 bases short, with 13 bases between. The CDR3 contains 16 residues. The CDR3 DNA is TGTGCCAGCAGTTGGTACGGGAGTTATAGCAATCAGCCCCAGCATTTT. This encodes CASSWYGSYSNQPQHF.

In DNA form, the CDR3 reads TGTGCCAGCAGCCAGGGACACGCGAACAATCAGCCCCAGCATTTT. It codes for CASSQGHANNQPQHF. The genes are TRBV3-1 (or the pseudogene TRBV3-2) and TRBJ1-5, with D maybe TRBD1 (6 bases). From germline, CDR1 is LGHDT and CDR2 YNNKEL (reference sequence). V dropped 3 bases and J dropped 3 bases, with 12 bases sitting between them. This CDR3 has 15 amino acids.

The V gene is TRBV28, the J gene TRBJ2-7; a possible D gene is TRBD2 (6 bases). Germline CDR1 reads MDHEN; CDR2 reads SYDVKM. V lost 3 bases to trimming and J lost 1 base, with 19 bases between them. CDR3 length: 17 residues. The CDR3 sequence: CASSLSIAEKTSYEQYF. The CDR3 nucleotides are TGTGCCAGCAGTTTGTCGATAGCGGAGAAGACTTCCTACGAGCAGTACTTC.

This chain links TRBV28 with TRBJ2-2; D is unresolved. The CDR3 consists of 11 residues. The germline V gene encodes CDR1 MDHEN and CDR2 SYDVKM. V was pared by 3 bases and J by 6 bases, with 2 bases between. DNA of the CDR3: TGTGCCAGCAGTTTCTCCGGGGAGCTGTTTTTT. This translates into CASSFSGELFF.

This clone was counted at least ten times. This rearrangement joins TRBV2 to TRBJ2-2, with D possibly TRBD1 on 5 matching bases. Trimming pared 8 bases from V and 2 bases from J, leaving 12 bases between. Germline V gives CDR1 SNHLY, CDR2 FYNNEI. The CDR3 totals 14 residues. CDR3 in amino acids: CASRSGKNTGELFF. The CDR3 coding sequence is TGTGCCAGCCGGTCAGGGAAAAACACCGGGGAGCTGTTTTTT.

V is TRBV18 and J is TRBJ1-1; possibly TRBD1 for D (6 bases). V was pared by 6 bases and J by 3 bases, with 11 bases between. The CDR3 totals 13 residues. CDR1 is KGHSH, CDR2 LQKENI, per germline. CDR3 sequence reads: CASSPAGDTEAFF. CDR3 DNA: TGTGCCAGCTCGCCTGCAGGGGACACTGAAGCTTTCTTT.

The chain is built from TRBV27 and TRBJ2-7; TRBD1 might be the D (6 bases). V gave up 3 bases and J gave up 1 base, with 16 bases separating them. The CDR3 runs 16 residues. CDR1 is MNHEY and CDR2 is SMNVEV in the germline V gene (reference sequence). This CDR3 reads CASSFSRTGFSYEQYF. CDR3 in DNA: TGTGCCAGCAGTTTCTCTCGAACAGGGTTTTCCTACGAGCAGTACTTC.

The J gene is TRBJ2-2, the V gene TRBV5-4; 7 bases fit TRBD2. V was clipped by 5 bases and J by 1 base; unmatched bases: 2. Germline V gives CDR1 SGHNT, CDR2 YYREEE (reference sequence). This CDR3 has 14 amino acids. The CDR3 reads CASSPSGNTGELFF. In DNA, the CDR3 is TGTGCCAGCAGTCCTAGCGGGAACACCGGGGAGCTGTTTTTT.

This chain joins TRBV30 and TRBJ2-7; D possibly corresponds to TRBD1 (8 bases). The germline gives CDR1 GTSNPN, CDR2 SVGIG (reference sequence). The CDR3 is 13 amino acids. V lost 4 bases and J 4 bases, leaving 14 bases between the germline ends. The CDR3 loop reads CAWTTGGVYEQYF. The DNA of the CDR3 is TGTGCCTGGACCACAGGGGGGGTGTACGAGCAGTACTTC. Together with reference TRBV30 and TRBJ2-7, the CDR3 gives the full variable domain: SQTIHQWPATLVQPVGSPLSLECTVEGTSNPNLYWYRQAAGRGLQLLFYSVGIGQISSEVPQNLSASRPQDRQFILSSKKLLLSDSGFYLCAWTTGGVYEQYFGPGTRLTVT.

The table lists this clone with a count of one. The rearrangement uses TRBV6-5 and TRBJ2-7; TRBD1 matches 8 bases. With V trimmed by 6 bases and J by 0 bases, 7 bases remained unmatched. Germline CDR1 is MNHEY and CDR2 is SVGAGI. The CDR3 sequence is 15 residues long. The CDR3 here is CASSPGQGFSYEQYF. CDR3 DNA: TGTGCCAGCAGCCCCGGACAGGGCTTCTCCTACGAGCAGTACTTC.